This TCR beta chain was observed in a study of blood T cell repertoires in COVID-19. Produced via immunoSEQ multiplex PCR; TCRdb's table is partial and in-frame only. The sample has roughly 330,000 clones, approximately 85% seen once; the top ten hold under 2%. The CDR3 is 15 amino acids. V shed 3 bases and J 4 bases; nucleotides not matched to a gene: 6. In germline, CDR1 is SGDLS, CDR2 YYNGEE. Sequencing was carried out using peripheral blood. This chain joins TRBV9 and TRBJ2-1; 8 bases map to TRBD2. This TCR came from a woman in her forties or fifties with acute or convalescent COVID-19. DNA for the CDR3: TGTGCCAGCAGCGATACTAGCGGAAAATACAATGAGCAGTTCTTC. Amino acids: CASSDTSGKYNEQFF.